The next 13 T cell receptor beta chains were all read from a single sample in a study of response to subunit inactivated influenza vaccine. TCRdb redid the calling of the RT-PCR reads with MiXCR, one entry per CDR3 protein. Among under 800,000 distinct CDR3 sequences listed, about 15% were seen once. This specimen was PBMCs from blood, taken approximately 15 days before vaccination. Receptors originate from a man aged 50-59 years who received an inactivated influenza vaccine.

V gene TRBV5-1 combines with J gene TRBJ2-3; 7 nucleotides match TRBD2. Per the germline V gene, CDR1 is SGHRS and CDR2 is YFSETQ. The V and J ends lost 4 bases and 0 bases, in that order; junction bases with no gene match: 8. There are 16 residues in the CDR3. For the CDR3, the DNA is TGCGCCAGCAGCAGGGAGGGGCGGCCTAGCACAGATACGCAGTATTTT. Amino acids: CASSREGRPSTDTQYF.

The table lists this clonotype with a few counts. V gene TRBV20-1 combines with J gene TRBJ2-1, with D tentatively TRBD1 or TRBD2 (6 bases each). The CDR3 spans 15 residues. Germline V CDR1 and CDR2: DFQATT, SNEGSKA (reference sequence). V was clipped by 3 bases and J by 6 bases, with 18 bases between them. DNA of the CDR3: TGCAGTGCTAGGCATCCGGGGGCGTTATCCAATGAGCAGTTCTTC. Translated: CSARHPGALSNEQFF.

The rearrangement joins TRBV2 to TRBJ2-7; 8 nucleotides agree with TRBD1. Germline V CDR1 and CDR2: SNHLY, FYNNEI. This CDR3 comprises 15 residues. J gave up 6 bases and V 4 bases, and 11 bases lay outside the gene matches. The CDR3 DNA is TGTGCCAGCAGTGGTACAGGGGGTTCAAGAGGCGAGCAGTACTTC. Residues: CASSGTGGSRGEQYF.

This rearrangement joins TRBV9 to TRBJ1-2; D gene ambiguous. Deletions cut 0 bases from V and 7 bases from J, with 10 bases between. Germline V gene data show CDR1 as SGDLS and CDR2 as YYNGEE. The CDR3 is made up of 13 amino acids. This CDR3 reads CASSVAYGFGYTF. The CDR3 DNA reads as TGTGCCAGCAGCGTAGCATACGGTTTTGGCTACACCTTC.

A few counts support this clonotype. This chain's CDR3 is CSVAKDSSFYGYTF. CDR3 DNA sequence: TGCAGCGTTGCAAAGGACAGCTCCTTCTATGGCTACACCTTC. The rearrangement links TRBV29-1 to TRBJ1-2; a possible D gene is TRBD1 (6 bases). Germline-derived CDR1 and CDR2 are SQVTM and ANQGSEA. The CDR3 is 14 amino acids. Trimming shortened V by 4 bases and J by 4 bases, and 16 bases separated the two germline ends.

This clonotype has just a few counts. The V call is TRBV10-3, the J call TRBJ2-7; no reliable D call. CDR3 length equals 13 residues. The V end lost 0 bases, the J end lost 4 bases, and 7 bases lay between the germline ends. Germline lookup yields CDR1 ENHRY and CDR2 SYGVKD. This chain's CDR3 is CAISESNGYEQYF. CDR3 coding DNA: TGTGCCATCAGTGAGTCGAACGGGTACGAGCAGTACTTC.

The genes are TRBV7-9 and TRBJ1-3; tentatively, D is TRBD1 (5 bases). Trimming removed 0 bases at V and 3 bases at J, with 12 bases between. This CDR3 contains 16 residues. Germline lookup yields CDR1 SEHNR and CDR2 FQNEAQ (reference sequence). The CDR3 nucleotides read TGTGCCAGCAGCTTAGCACTTGGACATCGTGGAAACACCATATATTTT. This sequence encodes CASSLALGHRGNTIYF.

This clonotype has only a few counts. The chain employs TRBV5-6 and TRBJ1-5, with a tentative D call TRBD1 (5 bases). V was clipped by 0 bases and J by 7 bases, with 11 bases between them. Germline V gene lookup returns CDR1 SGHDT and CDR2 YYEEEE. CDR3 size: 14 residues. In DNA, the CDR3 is TGTGCCAGCAGCTTGGCAGGGTCGGGGCAGCCCCAGCATTTT. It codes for CASSLAGSGQPQHF.

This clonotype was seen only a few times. For the CDR3, the DNA is TGTGCCAGCAGACAACCGAACACCGGGGAGCTGTTTTTT. Translating gives CASRQPNTGELFF. V gene TRBV25-1 combines with J gene TRBJ2-2; D call uncertain. Per the germline V gene, CDR1 is MGHDK and CDR2 is SYGVNS. The V end lost 6 bases, the J end lost 0 bases, and 5 bases lay between the germline ends. This CDR3 is 13 amino acids long.

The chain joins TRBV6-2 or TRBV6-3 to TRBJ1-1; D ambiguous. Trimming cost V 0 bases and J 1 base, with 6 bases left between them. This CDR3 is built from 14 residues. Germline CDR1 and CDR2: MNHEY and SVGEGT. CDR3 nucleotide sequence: TGTGCCAGCAGTTACTCGGTGGAGAACACTGAAGCTTTCTTT. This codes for CASSYSVENTEAFF.

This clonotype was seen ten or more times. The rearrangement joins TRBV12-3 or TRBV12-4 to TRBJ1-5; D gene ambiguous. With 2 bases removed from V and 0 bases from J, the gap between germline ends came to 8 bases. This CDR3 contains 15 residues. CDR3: CASSLTPYSNQPQHF. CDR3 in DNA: TGTGCCAGCAGTTTAACCCCCTATAGCAATCAGCCCCAGCATTTT.

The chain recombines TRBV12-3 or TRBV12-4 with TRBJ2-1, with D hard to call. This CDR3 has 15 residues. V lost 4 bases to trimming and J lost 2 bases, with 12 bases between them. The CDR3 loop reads CASSSKGRAYNEQFF. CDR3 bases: TGTGCCAGCAGTTCGAAGGGTAGGGCCTACAATGAGCAGTTCTTC.

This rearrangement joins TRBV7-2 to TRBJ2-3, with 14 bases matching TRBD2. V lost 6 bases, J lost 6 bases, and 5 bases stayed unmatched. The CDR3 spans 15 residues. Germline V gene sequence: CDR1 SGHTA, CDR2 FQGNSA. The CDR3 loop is CASRKGLAGGDTQYF. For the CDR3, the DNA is TGTGCCAGCAGAAAAGGACTAGCGGGAGGCGATACGCAGTATTTT. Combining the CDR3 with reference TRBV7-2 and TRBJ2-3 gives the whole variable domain GAGVSQSPSNKVTEKGKDVELRCDPISGHTALYWYRQSLGQGLEFLIYFQGNSAPDKSGLPSDRFSAERTGGSVSTLTIQRTQQEDSAVYLCASRKGLAGGDTQYFGPGTRLTVL.